Here is one TCR beta chain with its context. Its target is not known. These data originate in a study of Ad26.COV2.S vaccination and SARS-CoV-2 variants. General study results and limits: Among vaccine recipients, spike-specific TCR breadth exceeded that of placebo recipients.

V trimming: 4 bases; J trimming: 5 bases; junction bases outside the gene matches: 6. Germline V CDR1 and CDR2: SGHDT, YYEEEE. CDR3 length: 15 amino acids. Produced via immunoSEQ multiplex PCR; TCRdb's table is partial and in-frame only. In the table there are 180,000 or so clones, around 90% of which are singletons. Sequenced material: peripheral blood, taken after recovery from COVID-19. The V gene is TRBV5-6, the J gene TRBJ2-2, with 9 bases lining up with TRBD1. The TCR comes from a human donor who had recovered from COVID-19. In nucleotides, the CDR3 is TGTGCCAGCAGCCGGAAGGACAGGGGAACCGGGGAGCTGTTTTTT. Its protein is CASSRKDRGTGELFF.